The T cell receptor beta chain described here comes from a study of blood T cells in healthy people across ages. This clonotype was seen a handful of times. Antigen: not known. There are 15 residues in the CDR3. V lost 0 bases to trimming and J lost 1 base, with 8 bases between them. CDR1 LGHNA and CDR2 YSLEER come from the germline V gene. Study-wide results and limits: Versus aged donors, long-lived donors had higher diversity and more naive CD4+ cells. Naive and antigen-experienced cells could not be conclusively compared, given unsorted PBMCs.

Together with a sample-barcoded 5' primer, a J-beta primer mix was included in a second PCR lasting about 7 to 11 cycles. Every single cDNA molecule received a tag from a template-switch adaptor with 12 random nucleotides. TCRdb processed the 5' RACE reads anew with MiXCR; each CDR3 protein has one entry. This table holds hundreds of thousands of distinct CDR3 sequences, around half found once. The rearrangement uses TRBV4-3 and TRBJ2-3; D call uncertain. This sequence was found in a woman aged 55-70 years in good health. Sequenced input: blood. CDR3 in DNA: TGCGCCAGCAGCCAAGAAAGGACGGGCACAGATACGCAGTATTTT. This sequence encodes CASSQERTGTDTQYF.